The clone carrying this TCR beta chain was recorded many times. Its antigen is unknown. Different DNA sequences within this sample yield the same CDR3. Prior to thyroid surgery, none of the patients had received any treatment. This entry is derived from a study of metastatic and nonmetastatic thyroid tumors. Authors' processing steps: Clinicopathological groups differed in CDR3, with these differences serving to build a distant-metastasis classifier for papillary thyroid cancer. TCRdb reassembled clones from the PCR reads with MiXCR. TCRdb, not the original authors, processed these V and J calls. The table includes around 27,000 clones, more than 12% detected once. The study, taken as a whole, reports: When malignant thyroid tumors were compared with benign nodules, TCR beta diversity was reportedly significantly higher in the malignant tumors. This held in both blood and tumor samples.

CDR3 length: 15 residues. Germline V lookup: CDR1 MNHEY, CDR2 SVGEGT. J gave up 0 bases and V 4 bases, and 3 bases lay outside the gene matches. This TCR was sampled from a female donor with papillary thyroid cancer or a benign thyroid nodule (not recorded which). Some clones in this sample may be carry-over from other donors' samples. The chain has TRBV6-2 or TRBV6-3 and TRBJ1-5; TRBD1 matches at 7 bases. Sequencing was performed on blood. The DNA of the CDR3 is TGTGCCAGCAGTTGGGGGACAGATAGCAATCAGCCCCAGCATTTT. Its translation: CASSWGTDSNQPQHF.